The clone carrying this TCR beta chain was seen only a few times. V was cut by 9 bases and J by 0 bases, with 16 bases left in between. Germline CDR1 MNHEY, CDR2 SMNVEV (reference sequence). This CDR3 contains 15 residues. The data are from a study of early T cells in non-severe SARS-CoV-2 infection. Turning to the study itself: Sequencing was performed on bulk RNA from unsorted whole blood, leaving chains unpaired.

Individual cDNA molecules received unique molecular identifiers during library preparation. Each CDR3 protein is one row after TCRdb ran MiXCR on the 5' RACE reads. The table has around 60,000 distinct CDR3 sequences, 12% seen once. This rearrangement joins TRBV27 to TRBJ2-3, with D maybe TRBD2 (6 bases). This clonotype originated in an adult who was a healthcare worker with PCR-confirmed SARS-CoV-2 infection or an uninfected control (not recorded which). Sequenced sample: whole blood. CDR3 in DNA: TGTGCCAGTCGGAGGCGGGAAACTAGCACAGATACGCAGTATTTT. Its protein is CASRRRETSTDTQYF.